The rows below give T cell receptor beta chains drawn from one sample of a study of T cells in localized non-small cell lung cancer. Profiling relied on immunoSEQ multiplex PCR, and the TCRdb table lists in-frame clones only, not all of them. The sample consists of under 50,000 clones, around 86% of them appearing once. The sequencing here drew on peripheral blood mononuclear cells, taken before any cancer treatment. The receptors were sampled from a male donor older than 55 with stage II lung adenocarcinoma. Both conserved end residues are part of each CDR3. D genes are given only for firm matches. Clone sizes are given selectively: once, few, many, or a class where the clone is expanded.

j_call,clone_size,v_call,d_call,cdr3_aa,cdr3_nt
TRBJ1-5,-,TRBV5-1,TRBD1,CASSLGQGHQPQHF,TGCGCCAGCAGCTTGGGACAGGGCCATCAGCCCCAGCATTTT
TRBJ1-6,once,TRBV29-1,TRBD1,CSVGQGDNSPLHF,TGCAGCGTTGGGCAGGGGGATAATTCACCCCTCCACTTT
TRBJ1-1,-,TRBV29-1,-,CSVRRLIAEAFF,TGCAGCGTTCGGAGGCTTATTGCGGAGGCTTTCTTT
TRBJ1-2,-,TRBV19,TRBD1,CATRDRGRLGGYTF,TGTGCCACCCGGGACAGGGGGCGTCTGGGGGGCTACACCTTC
TRBJ2-7,-,TRBV6-6,TRBD1,CASSSTTGTYEQYF,TGTGCCAGCAGTTCGACGACAGGGACCTACGAGCAGTACTTC
TRBJ2-2,-,TRBV7-6,-,CASSIQGGGELFF,TGTGCCAGCAGCATACAGGGCGGCGGGGAGCTGTTTTTT
TRBJ2-5,-,TRBV5-1,-,CASGGTPQETQYF,TGCGCCAGCGGCGGGACACCCCAAGAGACCCAGTACTTC
TRBJ1-3,-,TRBV11-2,-,CASSLGSGNTIYF,TGTGCCAGCAGCTTAGGCTCTGGAAACACCATATATTTT
TRBJ1-2,-,TRBV6-6,-,CASRSNGRGYGYTF,TGTGCCAGCAGATCCAATGGGCGTGGGTATGGCTACACCTTC
TRBJ1-1,few,TRBV7-9,-,CALLKGRGQPNTEAFF,TGTGCCCTTTTAAAAGGTCGAGGACAGCCGAACACTGAAGCTTTCTTT
TRBJ2-7,-,TRBV5-3,-,CARSLPVPGWSYEQYF,TGTGCCAGAAGCTTGCCGGTACCGGGGTGGTCCTACGAGCAGTACTTC
TRBJ1-1,-,TRBV6-5,-,CASSYRAVMNTEAFF,TGTGCCAGCAGTTACAGGGCAGTCATGAACACTGAAGCTTTCTTT
TRBJ1-2,-,TRBV5-1,-,CASSLDQGAPGYTF,TGCGCCAGCAGCTTGGATCAGGGCGCCCCTGGCTACACCTTC
TRBJ1-3,once,TRBV6-5,-,CATGVWGLGNTIYF,TGTGCCACCGGGGTCTGGGGGCTTGGAAACACCATATATTTT
TRBJ1-5,-,TRBV5-8,-,CASSFWERQPQHF,TGTGCCAGCAGCTTTTGGGAGCGTCAGCCCCAGCATTTT
TRBJ2-7,-,TRBV18,TRBD2,CASALAGTTYEQYF,TGTGCCAGCGCGTTAGCGGGAACAACCTACGAGCAGTACTTC
TRBJ1-2,-,TRBV6-5,TRBD1,CASTPDRGYGYTF,TGTGCCAGCACTCCTGACAGGGGCTATGGCTACACCTTC
TRBJ2-1,-,TRBV18,-,CASSPGNLIDNEQFF,TGTGCCAGCTCACCCGGGAATTTAATCGACAATGAGCAGTTCTTC
TRBJ1-1,-,TRBV15,-,CATSRDGPGSSTEAFF,TGTGCCACCAGCAGAGATGGCCCGGGTTCAAGCACTGAAGCTTTCTTT
TRBJ1-2,-,TRBV14,-,CASSQVPTAGYTF,TGTGCCAGCAGCCAAGTACCGACAGCTGGCTACACCTTC
TRBJ1-2,-,TRBV18,TRBD1,CASSPSGQGAGYTF,TGTGCCAGCTCACCCTCGGGACAGGGGGCCGGCTACACCTTC
TRBJ1-1,-,TRBV5-1,TRBD1,CASSLGQGENRAFF,TGCGCCAGCAGCTTGGGTCAGGGGGAAAATCGAGCTTTCTTT
TRBJ2-5,-,TRBV5-8,TRBD2,CASSFRSGRPRRETQYF,TGTGCCAGCAGCTTTCGTAGCGGGAGGCCCCGAAGAGAGACCCAGTACTTC
TRBJ1-4,-,TRBV18,-,CASSPRTNEKLFF,TGTGCCAGCTCACCAAGAACTAATGAAAAACTGTTTTTT